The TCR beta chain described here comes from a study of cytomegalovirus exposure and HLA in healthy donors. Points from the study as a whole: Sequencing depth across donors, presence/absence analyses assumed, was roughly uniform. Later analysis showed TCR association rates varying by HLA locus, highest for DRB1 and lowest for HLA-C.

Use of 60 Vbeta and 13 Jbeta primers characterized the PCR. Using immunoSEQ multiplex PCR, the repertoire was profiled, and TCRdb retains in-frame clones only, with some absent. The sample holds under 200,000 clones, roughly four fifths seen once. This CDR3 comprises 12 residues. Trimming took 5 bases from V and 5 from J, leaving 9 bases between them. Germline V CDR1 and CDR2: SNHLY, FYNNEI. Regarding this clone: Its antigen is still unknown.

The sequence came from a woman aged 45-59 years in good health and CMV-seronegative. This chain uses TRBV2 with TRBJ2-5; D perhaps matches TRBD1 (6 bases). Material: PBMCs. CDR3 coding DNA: TGTGCCAGCAGTCCCCAGGGGGAGACCCAGTACTTC. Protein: CASSPQGETQYF.